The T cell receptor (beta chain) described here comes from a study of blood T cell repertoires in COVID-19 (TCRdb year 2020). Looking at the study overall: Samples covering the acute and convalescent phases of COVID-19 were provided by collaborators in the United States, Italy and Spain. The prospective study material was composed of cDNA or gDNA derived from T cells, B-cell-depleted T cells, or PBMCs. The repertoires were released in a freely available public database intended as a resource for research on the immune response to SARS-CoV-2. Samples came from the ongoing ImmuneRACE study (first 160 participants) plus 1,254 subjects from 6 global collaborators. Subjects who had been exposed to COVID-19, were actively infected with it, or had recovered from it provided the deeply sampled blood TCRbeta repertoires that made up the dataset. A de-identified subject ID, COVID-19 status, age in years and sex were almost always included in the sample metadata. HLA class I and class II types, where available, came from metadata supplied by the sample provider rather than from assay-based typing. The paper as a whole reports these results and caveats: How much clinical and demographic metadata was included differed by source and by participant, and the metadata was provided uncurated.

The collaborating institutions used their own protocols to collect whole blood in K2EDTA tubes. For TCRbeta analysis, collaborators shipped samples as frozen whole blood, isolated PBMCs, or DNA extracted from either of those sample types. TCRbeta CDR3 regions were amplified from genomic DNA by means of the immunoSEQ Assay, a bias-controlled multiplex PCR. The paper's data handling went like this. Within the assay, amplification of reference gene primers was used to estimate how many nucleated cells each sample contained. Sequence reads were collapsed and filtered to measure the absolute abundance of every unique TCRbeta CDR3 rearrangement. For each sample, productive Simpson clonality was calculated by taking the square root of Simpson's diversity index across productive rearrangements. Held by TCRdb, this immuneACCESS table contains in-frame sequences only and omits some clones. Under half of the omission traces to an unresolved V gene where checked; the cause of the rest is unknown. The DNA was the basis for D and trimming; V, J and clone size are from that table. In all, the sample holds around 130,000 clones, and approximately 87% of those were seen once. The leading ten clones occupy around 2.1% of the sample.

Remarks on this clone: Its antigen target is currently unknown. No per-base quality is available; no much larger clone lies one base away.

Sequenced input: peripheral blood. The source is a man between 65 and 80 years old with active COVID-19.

For the CDR3, the sequence is CSVGWDVGTGNEQFF. The nucleotides read TGCAGCGTTGGGTGGGACGTCGGGACTGGCAATGAGCAGTTCTTC. The chain is made from TRBV29-1 and TRBJ2-1, and the D gene may be TRBD2, 6 bases matching. Trimming costs V 4 bases and J 6 bases, and their ends lie 19 bases apart. From a lookup of the germline V gene, CDR1 and CDR2 are SQVTM and ANQGSEA. The CDR3, cysteine through phenylalanine, is 15 amino acids long. Solely the CDR3 DNA is kept, with 45 bases framed from the first base.